These T cell receptor beta chains were read from a single sample in a study of human T cells and chemical hapten exposure. TCRdb called the RACE reads again in MiXCR, with one record for every CDR3 protein. The sample consists of some 77,000 distinct CDR3 sequences, around a tenth of them appearing once. Sample: whole blood, taken in connection with sensitization to the hapten diphenylcyclopropenone (DPC). All receptors come from a woman aged 45-60 years with alopecia areata. Some clones in this sample may be carry-over from other donors' samples. Both conserved end residues are part of each CDR3. The order of the fields is J gene, clone size, D gene, V gene, CDR3 DNA, CDR3 protein. D genes are given only for firm matches. Expanded clones get a size class; other rows say once, few or many, or leave the size out.

TRBJ1-4	.	.	TRBV11-2	TGTGCCAGCAGCCTGGTAACTAATGAAAAACTGTTTTTT	CASSLVTNEKLFF
TRBJ2-7	.	.	TRBV12-3/TRBV12-4	TGTGCCAGCAGTTTCCCTACCTACGAGCAGTACTTC	CASSFPTYEQYF
TRBJ2-1	.	TRBD2	TRBV29-1	TGCAGCGCTGAGGACCCGGGACTAGCTGGTGAGCAGTTCTTC	CSAEDPGLAGEQFF
TRBJ1-5	.	.	TRBV21-1	TGTGCCAGCAGCAAAGAGAACAGTACGAGCAATCAGCCCCAGCATTTT	CASSKENSTSNQPQHF
TRBJ2-7	.	TRBD2	TRBV7-6	TGTGCCAGCAGCTCCGCTAGCGGGAGGGAGTACGAGCAGTACTTC	CASSSASGREYEQYF
TRBJ2-7	.	TRBD2	TRBV7-9	TGTGCCAGCAGCTATCCAGCTCGGACTAGCGGAAACTACGAGCAGTACTTC	CASSYPARTSGNYEQYF
TRBJ2-3	few	.	TRBV29-1	TGCAGCGTCAACTACTTAAGCACAGATACGCAGTATTTT	CSVNYLSTDTQYF
TRBJ2-5	.	TRBD2	TRBV11-3	TGTGCCAGCGGGAGGGAGGAGACCCAGTACTTC	CASGREETQYF
TRBJ2-2	few	.	TRBV10-2	TGCGCCAGCATGGGGGAACACCTGCCGAACACCGGGGAGCTGTTTTTT	CASMGEHLPNTGELFF
TRBJ2-1	.	TRBD1	TRBV11-2	TGTGCCAGCACCGCGACAGGGTACAATGAGCAGTTCTTC	CASTATGYNEQFF
TRBJ2-7	many	.	TRBV3-1	TGTGCCAGCAGCCCCAACAGGATTTACGAGCAGTACTTC	CASSPNRIYEQYF
TRBJ2-2	.	TRBD2	TRBV18	TGTGCCAGCTCACCACCGCTAGCGGGAGTGACCCGGGAGCTGTTTTTT	CASSPPLAGVTRELFF
TRBJ2-5	few	TRBD1	TRBV18	TGTGCCACCTTCGCCGACAGGGCCCAAGAGACCCAGTACTTC	CATFADRAQETQYF
TRBJ1-1	many	.	TRBV18	TGTGCCAGCTCACCCACCACAAATCCTTTGGGCACTGAAGCTTTCTTT	CASSPTTNPLGTEAFF
TRBJ2-3	.	.	TRBV9	TGTGCCAGCAGCGTAGGGGGTACGCAGTATTTT	CASSVGGTQYF
TRBJ2-5	few	TRBD1	TRBV6-2/TRBV6-3	TGTGCCAGCAGTTACACCCCGGGACAGCAAGAGACCCAGTACTTC	CASSYTPGQQETQYF
TRBJ1-1	few	.	TRBV7-2	TGTGCCAGCAGCTCTACCTGGACCTCTGAAGCTTTCTTT	CASSSTWTSEAFF
TRBJ1-5	.	.	TRBV6-2/TRBV6-3	TGTGCCAGCACTTACCAGGGTTCCCACAATCAGCCCCAGCATTTT	CASTYQGSHNQPQHF
TRBJ2-6	.	.	TRBV28	TGTGCCAGCAGTTTAGGAAGCTCTGGGGCCAACGTCCTGACTTTC	CASSLGSSGANVLTF
TRBJ1-1	many	.	TRBV18	TGTGCCAGCTCACCGTTGGCGGAGGGGACTGAAGCTTTCTTT	CASSPLAEGTEAFF
TRBJ2-6	many	.	TRBV24-1	TGTGCCACCAGTGACGCGCGGACAGCCAGCGGCTCTGGGGCCAACGTCCTGACTTTC	CATSDARTASGSGANVLTF
TRBJ2-1	many	.	TRBV6-7	TGTGCCAGCAGCCCCGGCTTGGTTCCCTTCCGCAATGTGCAGTTCTTC	CASSPGLVPFRNVQFF
TRBJ1-1	many	.	TRBV28	TGTGCCAGCAGTTTAGGGGGATGGGACACTGAAGCTTTCTTT	CASSLGGWDTEAFF
TRBJ2-4	many	TRBD1	TRBV18	TGTGCCAGCTCACCCCCCAGGACAGGGGCCATTAAAAACATTCAGTACTTC	CASSPPRTGAIKNIQYF